Presented here are 8 T cell receptor beta chains from one specimen sequenced in a study of shared clonotypes between healthy human individuals. The method was immunoSEQ multiplex PCR; TCRdb's version includes in-frame clones alone and lacks a portion of them. The sample consists of roughly 2.5 million clones, approximately 92% of them appearing once. Sequencing was performed on naive CD4+ T cells sorted from blood. The sample's subset: CD45RA+ positively selected. These receptors originate from a man aged 18 to 29 in good health.

This chain connects TRBV4-1 to TRBJ2-1, with 8 bases lining up with TRBD2. The germline CDR1 and CDR2 sequences are MGHRA and YSYEKL. This CDR3 comprises 18 residues. After removal of 0 bases from V and 6 bases from J, the junction contained 13 bases not matched to a gene. In DNA, the CDR3 is TGCGCCAGCAGCCAAGATTATCTTTCGGGGGGGCGGGGCAATGAGCAGTTCTTC. Translation: CASSQDYLSGGRGNEQFF.

This clone turned up a few times. This chain joins TRBV5-1 and TRBJ1-3; D not certain. Per the germline V gene, CDR1 is SGHRS and CDR2 is YFSETQ. V lost 1 base, J lost 0 bases, and 8 bases lay in between. This CDR3 is built from 15 residues. The CDR3 coding sequence is TGCGCCAGCAGCTTGTATAGCAGCTCTGGAAACACCATATATTTT. It codes for CASSLYSSSGNTIYF.

This sequence joins TRBV5-4 and TRBJ2-5, with 7 bases identical to TRBD2. Germline V gene sequence: CDR1 SGHNT, CDR2 YYREEE (reference sequence). CDR3 length: 14 amino acids. J lost 6 bases, V lost 3 bases, and 8 bases had no gene match. This CDR3 reads CASSSGTIPQTQYF. DNA of the CDR3: TGTGCCAGCAGCTCGGGGACTATCCCACAGACCCAGTACTTC.

The V call is TRBV7-2, the J call TRBJ2-1; 14 nucleotides agree with TRBD2. Germline V CDR1 and CDR2: SGHTA, FQGNSA. This CDR3 has 16 residues. V lost 1 base, J lost 4 bases, and 0 bases stayed unmatched. This chain's CDR3 is CASSLGTSGRYNEQFF. The CDR3, as DNA: TGTGCCAGCAGCTTAGGGACTAGCGGGAGGTACAATGAGCAGTTCTTC.

V and J are TRBV6-4 and TRBJ2-7; D is ambiguous. The germline gives CDR1 MRHNA, CDR2 SNTAGT. Between the trimmed V and J ends, which lost 5 bases and 4 bases, there was a span of 15 bases. The CDR3 totals 14 residues. The CDR3 region has the DNA TGTGCCAGCAGTTTATGGCACGGATCATACGAGCAGTACTTC. Its protein product is CASSLWHGSYEQYF.

Regarding this clone: At the DNA level, this CDR3 is encoded by other sequences in the same sample as well. The J gene is TRBJ2-7, the V gene TRBV10-3; D not certain. The germline V and J ends were trimmed by 3 bases and 3 bases, with 9 bases remaining between them. Germline V gene data show CDR1 as ENHRY and CDR2 as SYGVKD. The CDR3 sequence is 13 residues long. CDR3 in amino acids: CAISEGGNYEQYF. The DNA for the CDR3 is TGTGCCATCAGTGAAGGCGGTAACTACGAGCAGTACTTC.

The chain links TRBV4-3 to TRBJ1-2; 9 bases match TRBD1. This CDR3 region has 16 residues. Germline lookup yields CDR1 LGHNA and CDR2 YSLEER. The ends lost 0 bases at V and 4 bases at J; junction bases unmatched: 6. CDR3 residues: CASSQEATGGVYGYTF. DNA of the CDR3: TGCGCCAGCAGCCAAGAGGCAACAGGGGGCGTCTATGGCTACACCTTC.

A single count supports this clone. This chain connects TRBV29-1 to TRBJ2-1, with D hard to call. This CDR3 contains 14 residues. CDR1 SQVTM and CDR2 ANQGSEA come from the germline V gene. V lost 4 bases and J lost 1, with 11 bases in between. The CDR3 reads CSVGLEQSYNEQFF. For the CDR3, the DNA is TGCAGCGTTGGTCTGGAGCAATCCTACAATGAGCAGTTCTTC.